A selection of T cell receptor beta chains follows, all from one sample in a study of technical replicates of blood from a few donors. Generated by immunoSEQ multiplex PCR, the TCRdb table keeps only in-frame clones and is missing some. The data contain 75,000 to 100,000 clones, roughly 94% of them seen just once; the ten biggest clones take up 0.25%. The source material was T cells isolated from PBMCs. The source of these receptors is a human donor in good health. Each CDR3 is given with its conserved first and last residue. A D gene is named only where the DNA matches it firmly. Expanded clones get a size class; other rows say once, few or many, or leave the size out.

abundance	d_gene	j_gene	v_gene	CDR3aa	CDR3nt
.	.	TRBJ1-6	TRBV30	CAWSVPGQTNNSPLHF	TGTGCCTGGAGTGTACCCGGACAGACTAATAATTCACCCCTCCACTTT
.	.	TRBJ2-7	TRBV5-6	CASSLGLVSYEQYF	TGTGCCAGCAGCTTGGGCCTAGTCTCCTACGAGCAGTACTTC
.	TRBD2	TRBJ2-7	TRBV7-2	CASSGRLADYEQYF	TGTGCCAGCTCTGGTAGGCTAGCGGACTACGAGCAGTACTTC
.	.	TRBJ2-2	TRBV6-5	CASSYPGRTGELFF	TGTGCCAGCAGTTACCCAGGGCGCACCGGGGAGCTGTTTTTT
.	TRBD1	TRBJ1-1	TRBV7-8	CASSPRRTGLLVNAFF	TGTGCCAGCAGCCCGAGGAGGACAGGGCTTTTAGTGAACGCTTTCTTT
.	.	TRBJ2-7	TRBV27	CASSTHQGIAEYF	TGTGCCAGCAGCACACATCAGGGAATAGCAGAGTACTTC
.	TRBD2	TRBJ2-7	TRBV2	CASSEQAGGIYEQYF	TGTGCCAGCAGTGAACAAGCGGGGGGAATTTACGAGCAGTACTTC
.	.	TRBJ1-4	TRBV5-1	CASSLAGWALNEKLFF	TGCGCCAGCAGCTTGGCCGGCTGGGCCCTTAATGAAAAACTGTTTTTT
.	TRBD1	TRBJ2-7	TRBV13	CASSLQGVSYEQYF	TGTGCCAGCAGCTTACAGGGGGTTTCCTACGAGCAGTACTTC
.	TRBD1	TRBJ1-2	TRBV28	CASSQGGYTVHRGASYGYTF	TGTGCCAGCAGTCAAGGGGGGTATACGGTCCACAGGGGTGCCTCCTATGGCTACACCTTC
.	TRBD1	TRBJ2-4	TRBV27	CASTPGQGVNIQYF	TGTGCCAGCACCCCAGGACAGGGAGTAAACATTCAGTACTTC
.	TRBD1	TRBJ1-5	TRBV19	CASSINRGTVNQPQHF	TGTGCCAGTAGTATAAACCGGGGGACAGTTAATCAGCCCCAGCATTTT
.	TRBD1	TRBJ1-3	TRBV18	CASSPGQYSGNTIYF	TGTGCCAGCTCACCGGGACAGTACTCTGGAAACACCATATATTTT
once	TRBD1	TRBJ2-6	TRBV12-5	CASGLELTGGNGANVLTF	TGTGCTAGTGGTTTGGAACTTACAGGGGGCAATGGGGCCAACGTCCTGACTTTC
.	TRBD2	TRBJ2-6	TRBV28	CASTPQGLAGESGANVLTF	TGTGCCAGCACCCCACAGGGACTAGCGGGAGAATCCGGGGCCAACGTCCTGACTTTC
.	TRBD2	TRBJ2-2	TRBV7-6	CASSSGLADGELFF	TGTGCCAGCAGCTCGGGACTAGCAGACGGGGAGCTGTTTTTT
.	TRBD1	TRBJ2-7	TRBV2	CASTRRGTGFLEQYF	TGTGCCAGCACTCGCCGCGGGACAGGTTTTCTCGAGCAGTACTTC
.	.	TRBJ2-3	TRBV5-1	CASSLYSSTDTQYF	TGCGCCAGCAGCTTGTACTCTAGCACAGATACGCAGTATTTT
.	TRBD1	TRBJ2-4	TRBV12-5	CASDNVRDRGLGTKNIQYF	TGTGCTAGTGATAATGTGAGGGACAGGGGGCTTGGCACTAAAAACATTCAGTACTTC
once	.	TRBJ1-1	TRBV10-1	CASRGETSLQAFF	TGCGCCAGCAGAGGGGAAACATCCCTTCAAGCTTTCTTT
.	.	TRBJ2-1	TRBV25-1	CASSEQSTYHEQFF	TGTGCCAGCAGTGAACAGTCGACTTACCATGAGCAGTTCTTC
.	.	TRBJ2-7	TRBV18	CASSTPGYEQYF	TGTGCCAGCTCAACCCCCGGCTACGAGCAGTACTTC
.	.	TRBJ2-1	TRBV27	CASSLVTNSYNEQFF	TGTGCCAGCAGTTTAGTCACTAACTCCTACAATGAGCAGTTCTTC
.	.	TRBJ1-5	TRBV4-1	CASSQDSGNRWRPQHF	TGCGCCAGCAGCCAAGATTCAGGGAACAGATGGAGGCCCCAGCATTTT
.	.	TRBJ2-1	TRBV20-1	CSAQMVNEQFF	TGCAGTGCACAGATGGTCAATGAGCAGTTCTTC
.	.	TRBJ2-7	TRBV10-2	CASSELETAEQYF	TGCGCCAGCAGTGAATTAGAGACAGCTGAGCAGTACTTC
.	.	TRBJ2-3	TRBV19	CASSIFFPTDTQYF	TGTGCCAGTAGTATTTTTTTTCCTACAGATACGCAGTATTTT
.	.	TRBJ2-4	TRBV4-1	CASSPGAGKTKNIQYF	TGCGCCAGCAGCCCCGGAGCGGGCAAGACCAAAAACATTCAGTACTTC
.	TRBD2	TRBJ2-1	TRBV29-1	CSVEGREENEQFF	TGCAGCGTTGAAGGGCGGGAGGAAAATGAGCAGTTCTTC